The rows below give T cell receptor beta chains drawn from one sample of a study of blood T cell repertoires in COVID-19. Some clones are missing from TCRdb's copy, which holds only in-frame ones; the method was immunoSEQ multiplex PCR. The sample lists 75,000 to 100,000 clones, approximately 86% seen once, with 29% in the top ten. The specimen was peripheral blood. All receptors come from a woman of 80 years or more with acute or convalescent COVID-19. Both conserved end residues are part of each CDR3. The order of the fields is J gene, V gene, D gene, clone size, CDR3 protein, CDR3 DNA. The D gene is left open where the match is weak. Expanded clones are given a class, and other clones once, few, many or no size at all.

J gene: TRBJ1-1; V gene: TRBV7-9; D gene: -; clone size: -; CDR3 protein: CASSSTQNTEAFF; CDR3 DNA: TGTGCCAGCAGCTCCACTCAGAACACTGAAGCTTTCTTT
J gene: TRBJ2-7; V gene: TRBV11-2; D gene: -; clone size: -; CDR3 protein: CASSFRTAYEQYF; CDR3 DNA: TGTGCCAGCAGCTTTCGGACAGCCTACGAGCAGTACTTC
J gene: TRBJ2-7; V gene: TRBV19; D gene: -; clone size: -; CDR3 protein: CASTPGTPLGDEQYF; CDR3 DNA: TGTGCCAGTACTCCTGGGACACCTTTGGGTGACGAGCAGTACTTC
J gene: TRBJ1-1; V gene: TRBV9; D gene: -; clone size: -; CDR3 protein: CASSATVNTEAFF; CDR3 DNA: TGTGCCAGCAGCGCGACAGTGAACACTGAAGCTTTCTTT
J gene: TRBJ2-7; V gene: TRBV6-2/TRBV6-3; D gene: TRBD2; clone size: -; CDR3 protein: CASSFRLAVHYEQYF; CDR3 DNA: TGTGCCAGCAGTTTCAGACTAGCGGTACACTACGAGCAGTACTTC
J gene: TRBJ1-5; V gene: TRBV18; D gene: -; clone size: -; CDR3 protein: CASSPTPQAYSNQPQHF; CDR3 DNA: TGTGCCAGCTCACCAACCCCACAGGCTTATAGCAATCAGCCCCAGCATTTT
J gene: TRBJ2-3; V gene: TRBV5-1; D gene: -; clone size: -; CDR3 protein: CASSTRPEDPDTQYF; CDR3 DNA: TGCGCCAGCAGCACGCGGCCGGAGGACCCAGATACGCAGTATTTT
J gene: TRBJ2-5; V gene: TRBV19; D gene: TRBD2; clone size: few; CDR3 protein: CASSQGLAGGTQYF; CDR3 DNA: TGTGCCAGTAGTCAGGGGCTAGCGGGAGGGACCCAGTACTTC
J gene: TRBJ2-7; V gene: TRBV5-1; D gene: TRBD1; clone size: -; CDR3 protein: CASSLDGTAFLEQYF; CDR3 DNA: TGCGCCAGCAGCTTGGACGGGACAGCCTTCCTCGAGCAGTACTTC
J gene: TRBJ2-3; V gene: TRBV7-2; D gene: -; clone size: -; CDR3 protein: CASSSNQADTQYF; CDR3 DNA: TGTGCCAGCAGCTCGAATCAGGCAGATACGCAGTATTTT
J gene: TRBJ2-7; V gene: TRBV7-9; D gene: TRBD1; clone size: few; CDR3 protein: CASSLPGTVMQYF; CDR3 DNA: TGTGCCAGCAGCCTTCCGGGGACAGTCATGCAGTACTTC
J gene: TRBJ2-5; V gene: TRBV15; D gene: TRBD1; clone size: -; CDR3 protein: CATSRITGGGETQYF; CDR3 DNA: TGTGCCACCAGCAGAATAACAGGGGGCGGTGAGACCCAGTACTTC
J gene: TRBJ2-7; V gene: TRBV27; D gene: -; clone size: -; CDR3 protein: CASRLRYRENYEQYF; CDR3 DNA: TGTGCCAGCAGACTCCGGTACCGGGAGAACTACGAGCAGTACTTC
J gene: TRBJ1-2; V gene: TRBV4-3; D gene: -; clone size: -; CDR3 protein: CASSQDIRGYGYTF; CDR3 DNA: TGCGCCAGCAGCCAAGACATTCGAGGCTATGGCTACACCTTC
J gene: TRBJ2-3; V gene: TRBV4-1; D gene: -; clone size: once; CDR3 protein: CASSLSVGSADTQYF; CDR3 DNA: TGCGCCAGCAGCCTCTCGGTGGGTAGCGCAGATACGCAGTATTTT
J gene: TRBJ1-1; V gene: TRBV9; D gene: TRBD1; clone size: -; CDR3 protein: CASSVGDSILNTEAFF; CDR3 DNA: TGTGCCAGCAGCGTAGGGGACAGCATATTGAACACTGAAGCTTTCTTT
J gene: TRBJ2-7; V gene: TRBV28; D gene: TRBD1; clone size: -; CDR3 protein: CASSTTGGPPYEQYF; CDR3 DNA: TGTGCCAGCAGCACTACAGGGGGACCGCCCTACGAGCAGTACTTC
J gene: TRBJ1-3; V gene: TRBV12-5; D gene: -; clone size: few; CDR3 protein: CASGLGTDSGNTIYF; CDR3 DNA: TGTGCTAGTGGTTTGGGGACAGACTCTGGAAACACCATATATTTT
J gene: TRBJ2-5; V gene: TRBV5-1; D gene: TRBD1; clone size: -; CDR3 protein: CASSSTGDETQYF; CDR3 DNA: TGCGCCAGCAGCTCGACAGGGGACGAGACCCAGTACTTC
J gene: TRBJ2-5; V gene: TRBV19; D gene: -; clone size: -; CDR3 protein: CASSRTYDGETQYF; CDR3 DNA: TGTGCCAGTAGTAGAACTTACGACGGGGAGACCCAGTACTTC
J gene: TRBJ2-1; V gene: TRBV9; D gene: TRBD2; clone size: -; CDR3 protein: CASSVAGGIYNEQFF; CDR3 DNA: TGTGCCAGCAGCGTCGCGGGAGGCATCTACAATGAGCAGTTCTTC
J gene: TRBJ2-7; V gene: TRBV2; D gene: TRBD2; clone size: -; CDR3 protein: CARGGVNSYEQYF; CDR3 DNA: TGTGCCCGGGGGGGCGTAAACTCCTACGAGCAGTACTTC
J gene: TRBJ1-2; V gene: TRBV19; D gene: TRBD1; clone size: -; CDR3 protein: CASSTVPGQGLIYGYTF; CDR3 DNA: TGTGCCAGTAGTACCGTCCCGGGACAGGGACTTATCTATGGCTACACCTTC
J gene: TRBJ2-1; V gene: TRBV19; D gene: TRBD2; clone size: -; CDR3 protein: CASSPGTSLNEQFF; CDR3 DNA: TGTGCCAGTAGTCCAGGGACTAGCCTCAATGAGCAGTTCTTC
J gene: TRBJ1-5; V gene: TRBV27; D gene: -; clone size: few; CDR3 protein: CASSLSYRDQPQHF; CDR3 DNA: TGTGCCAGCAGTTTATCCTACAGGGATCAGCCCCAGCATTTT
J gene: TRBJ2-7; V gene: TRBV7-2; D gene: -; clone size: -; CDR3 protein: CASSSSSGSYEQYF; CDR3 DNA: TGTGCCAGCAGCTCGAGTAGCGGATCCTACGAGCAGTACTTC
J gene: TRBJ2-6; V gene: TRBV6-6; D gene: TRBD1; clone size: -; CDR3 protein: CASSHTGGSSGANVLTF; CDR3 DNA: TGTGCCAGCAGTCATACAGGGGGTTCTTCTGGGGCCAACGTCCTGACTTTC